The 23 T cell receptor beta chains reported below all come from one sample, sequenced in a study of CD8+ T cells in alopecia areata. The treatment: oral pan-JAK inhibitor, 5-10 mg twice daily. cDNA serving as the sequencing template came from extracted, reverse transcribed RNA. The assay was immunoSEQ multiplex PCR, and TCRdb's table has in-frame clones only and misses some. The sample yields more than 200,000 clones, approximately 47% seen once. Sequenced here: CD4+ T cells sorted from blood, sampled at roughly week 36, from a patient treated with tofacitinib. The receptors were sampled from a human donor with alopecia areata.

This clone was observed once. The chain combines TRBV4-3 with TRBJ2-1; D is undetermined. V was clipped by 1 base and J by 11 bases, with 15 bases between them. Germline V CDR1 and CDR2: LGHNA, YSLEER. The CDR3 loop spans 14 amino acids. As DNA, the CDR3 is TGCGCCAGCAGCCAAGTCCAGATCCCAGCCCAGCAGTTCTTC. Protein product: CASSQVQIPAQQFF.

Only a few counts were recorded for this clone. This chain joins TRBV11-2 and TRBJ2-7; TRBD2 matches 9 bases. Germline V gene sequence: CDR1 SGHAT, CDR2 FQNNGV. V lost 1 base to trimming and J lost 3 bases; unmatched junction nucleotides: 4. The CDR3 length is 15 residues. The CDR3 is CASSLGRTSVYEQYF. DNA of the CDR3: TGTGCCAGCAGCTTAGGGAGGACTAGCGTCTACGAGCAGTACTTC.

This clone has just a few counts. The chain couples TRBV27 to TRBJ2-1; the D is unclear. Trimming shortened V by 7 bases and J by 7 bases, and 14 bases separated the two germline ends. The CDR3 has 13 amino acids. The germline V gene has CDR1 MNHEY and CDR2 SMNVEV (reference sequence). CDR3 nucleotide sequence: TGTGCCAGCATGGAGACACCATGGAATGAGCAGTTCTTC. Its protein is CASMETPWNEQFF.

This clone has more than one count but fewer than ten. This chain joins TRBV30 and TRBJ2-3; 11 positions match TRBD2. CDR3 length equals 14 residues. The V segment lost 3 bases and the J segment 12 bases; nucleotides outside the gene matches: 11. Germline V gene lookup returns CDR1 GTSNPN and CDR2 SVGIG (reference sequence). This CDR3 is CAWRDLAGGPNQYF. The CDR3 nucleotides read TGTGCCTGGAGAGACTTAGCGGGAGGGCCTAACCAGTATTTT.

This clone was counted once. The DNA of the CDR3 is TGTGCCAGCAGCGGAACAGGGGGCCCGAACACTGAAGCTTTCTTT. This gives the protein CASSGTGGPNTEAFF. The genes are TRBV7-2 and TRBJ1-1; 9 positions match TRBD1. V was clipped by 5 bases and J by 1 base; unmatched bases: 5. The germline V gene has CDR1 SGHTA and CDR2 FQGNSA. This CDR3 has 15 amino acids.

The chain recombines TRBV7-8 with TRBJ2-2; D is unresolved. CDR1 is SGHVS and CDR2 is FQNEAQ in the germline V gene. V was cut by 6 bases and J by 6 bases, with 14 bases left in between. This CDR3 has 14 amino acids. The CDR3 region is CASRPTGWAGELFF. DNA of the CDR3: TGTGCCAGCAGACCGACCGGGTGGGCCGGGGAGCTGTTTTTT. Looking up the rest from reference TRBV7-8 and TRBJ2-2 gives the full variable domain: GAGVSQSPRYKVAKRGQDVALRCDPISGHVSLFWYQQALGQGPEFLTYFQNEAQLDKSGLPSDRFFAERPEGSVSTLKIQRTQQEDSAVYLCASRPTGWAGELFFGEGSRLTVL.

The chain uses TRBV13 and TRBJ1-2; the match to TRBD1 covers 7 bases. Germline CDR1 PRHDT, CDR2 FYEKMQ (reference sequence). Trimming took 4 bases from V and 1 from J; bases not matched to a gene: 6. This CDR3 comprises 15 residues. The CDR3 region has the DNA TGTGCCAGCAGCTCCGGACAGGTCTTTAACTATGGCTACACCTTC. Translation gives CASSSGQVFNYGYTF.

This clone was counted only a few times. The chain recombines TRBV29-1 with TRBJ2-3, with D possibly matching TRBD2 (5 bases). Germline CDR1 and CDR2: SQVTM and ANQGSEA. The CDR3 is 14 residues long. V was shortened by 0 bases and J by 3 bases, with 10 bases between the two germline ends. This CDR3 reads CSVEEALATDTQYF. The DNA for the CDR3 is TGCAGCGTTGAAGAGGCTCTAGCTACAGATACGCAGTATTTT.

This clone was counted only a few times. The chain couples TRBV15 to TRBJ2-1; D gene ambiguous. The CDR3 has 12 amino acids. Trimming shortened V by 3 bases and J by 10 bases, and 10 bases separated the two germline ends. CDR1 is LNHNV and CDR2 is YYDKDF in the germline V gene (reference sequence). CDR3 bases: TGTGCCACCAGCAGGGGTTTCGTGGAGCAGTTCTTC. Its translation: CATSRGFVEQFF.

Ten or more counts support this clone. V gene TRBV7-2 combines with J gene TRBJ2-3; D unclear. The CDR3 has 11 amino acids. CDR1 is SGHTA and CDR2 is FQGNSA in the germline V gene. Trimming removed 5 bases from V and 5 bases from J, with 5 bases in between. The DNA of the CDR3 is TGTGCCAGCAGCCGAGGAGATACGCAGTATTTT. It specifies CASSRGDTQYF.

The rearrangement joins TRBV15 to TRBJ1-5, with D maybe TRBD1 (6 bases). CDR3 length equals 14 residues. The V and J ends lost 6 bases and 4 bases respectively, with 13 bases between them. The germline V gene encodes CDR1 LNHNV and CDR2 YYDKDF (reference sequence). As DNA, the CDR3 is TGTGCCACCAGTGGACAAGGGGGAAATCAGCCCCAGCATTTT. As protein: CATSGQGGNQPQHF.

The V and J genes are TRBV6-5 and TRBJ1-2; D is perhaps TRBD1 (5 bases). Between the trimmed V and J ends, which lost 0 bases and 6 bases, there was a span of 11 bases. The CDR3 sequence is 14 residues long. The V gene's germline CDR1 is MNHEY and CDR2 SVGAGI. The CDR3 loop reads CASSYSLWGDGYTF. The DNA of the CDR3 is TGTGCCAGCAGTTACTCCCTCTGGGGGGATGGCTACACCTTC.

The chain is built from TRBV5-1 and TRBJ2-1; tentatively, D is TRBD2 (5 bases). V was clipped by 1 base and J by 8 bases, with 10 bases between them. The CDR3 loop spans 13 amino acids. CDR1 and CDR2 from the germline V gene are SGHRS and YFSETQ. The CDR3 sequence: CASSLLVGDEQFF. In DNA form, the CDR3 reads TGCGCCAGCAGCTTGTTGGTCGGGGATGAGCAGTTCTTC.

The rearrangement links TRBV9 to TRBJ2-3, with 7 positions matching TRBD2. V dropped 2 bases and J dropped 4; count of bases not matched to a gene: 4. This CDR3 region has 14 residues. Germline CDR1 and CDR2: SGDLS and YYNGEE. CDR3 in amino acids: CASSVAGVADTQYF. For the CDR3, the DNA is TGTGCCAGCAGCGTGGCGGGAGTAGCAGATACGCAGTATTTT. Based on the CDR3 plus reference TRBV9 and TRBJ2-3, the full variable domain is DSGVTQTPKHLITATGQRVTLRCSPRSGDLSVYWYQQSLDQGLQFLIQYYNGEERAKGNILERFSAQQFPDLHSELNLSSLELGDSALYFCASSVAGVADTQYFGPGTRLTVL.

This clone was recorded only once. DNA for the CDR3: TGTGCCAGCAGCTCCCAGACTAGCGGGAGGTTGTACTTC. Protein product: CASSSQTSGRLYF. J is TRBJ2-7 and V is TRBV7-2, with 13 bases identical to TRBD2. The CDR3 has 13 residues. The J segment lost 12 bases and the V segment lost 4 bases, leaving 6 bases of the junction unmatched. The germline V gene encodes CDR1 SGHTA and CDR2 FQGNSA.

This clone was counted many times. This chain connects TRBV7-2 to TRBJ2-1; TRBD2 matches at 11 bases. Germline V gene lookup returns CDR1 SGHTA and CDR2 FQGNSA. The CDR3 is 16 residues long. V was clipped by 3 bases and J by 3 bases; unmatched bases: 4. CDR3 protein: CASSFSGRAIYNEQFF. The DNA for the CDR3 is TGTGCCAGCAGCTTTAGCGGGAGGGCCATCTACAATGAGCAGTTCTTC.

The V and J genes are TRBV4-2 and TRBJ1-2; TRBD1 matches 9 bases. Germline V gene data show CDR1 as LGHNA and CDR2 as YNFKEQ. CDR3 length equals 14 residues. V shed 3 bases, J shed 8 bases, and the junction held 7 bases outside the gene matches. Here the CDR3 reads CASSQAGTGQGYTF. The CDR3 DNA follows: TGTGCCAGCAGCCAGGCCGGGACAGGGCAGGGCTACACCTTC.

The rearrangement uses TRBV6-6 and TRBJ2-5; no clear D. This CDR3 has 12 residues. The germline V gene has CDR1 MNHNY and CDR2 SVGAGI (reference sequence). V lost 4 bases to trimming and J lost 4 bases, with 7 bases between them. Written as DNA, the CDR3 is TGTGCCAGCAGTTCAAGACGAGAGACCCAGTACTTC. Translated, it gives CASSSRRETQYF.

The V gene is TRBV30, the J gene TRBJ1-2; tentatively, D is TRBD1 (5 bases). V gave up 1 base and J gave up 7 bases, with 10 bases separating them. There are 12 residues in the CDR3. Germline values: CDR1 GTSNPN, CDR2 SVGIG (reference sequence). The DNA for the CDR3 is TGTGCCTGGAGTGAAGACAGAAGTGGCTACACCTTC. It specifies CAWSEDRSGYTF.

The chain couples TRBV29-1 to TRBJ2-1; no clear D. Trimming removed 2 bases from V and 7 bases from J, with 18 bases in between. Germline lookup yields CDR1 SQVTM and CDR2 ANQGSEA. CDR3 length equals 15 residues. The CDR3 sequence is CSVERATYLRNEQFF. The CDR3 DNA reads TGCAGCGTTGAAAGGGCCACTTACCTGAGGAATGAGCAGTTCTTC.

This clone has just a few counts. The CDR3 protein is CSVVAEGRNQPQHF. The CDR3 region has the DNA TGCAGCGTCGTTGCAGAAGGGAGGAATCAGCCCCAGCATTTT. The J gene is TRBJ1-5, the V gene TRBV29-1; no reliable D call. The CDR3 contains 14 residues. CDR1 is SQVTM, CDR2 ANQGSEA, per germline. V lost 6 bases and J 4 bases, leaving 16 bases between the germline ends.

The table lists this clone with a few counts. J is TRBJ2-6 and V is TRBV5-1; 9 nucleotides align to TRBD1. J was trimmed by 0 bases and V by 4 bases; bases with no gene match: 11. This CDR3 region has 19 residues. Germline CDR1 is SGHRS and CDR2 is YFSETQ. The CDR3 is CASSPPGQGYYSGANVLTF. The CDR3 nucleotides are TGCGCCAGCAGCCCCCCGGGACAGGGATATTACTCTGGGGCCAACGTCCTGACTTTC. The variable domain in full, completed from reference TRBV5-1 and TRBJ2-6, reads KAGVTQTPRYLIKTRGQQVTLSCSPISGHRSVSWYQQTPGQGLQFLFEYFSETQRNKGNFPGRFSGRQFSNSRSEMNVSTLELGDSALYLCASSPPGQGYYSGANVLTFGAGSRLTVL.

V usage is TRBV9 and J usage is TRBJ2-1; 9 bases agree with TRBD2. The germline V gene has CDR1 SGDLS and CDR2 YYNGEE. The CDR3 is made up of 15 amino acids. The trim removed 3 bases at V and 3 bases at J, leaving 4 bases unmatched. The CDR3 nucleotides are TGTGCCAGCAGCGCTTCTAGCGGGAACTACAATGAGCAGTTCTTC. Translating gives CASSASSGNYNEQFF.